What follows are 25 T cell receptor beta chains derived from one specimen sequenced in a study of blood T cell repertoires in COVID-19. Assay used: immunoSEQ multiplex PCR; TCRdb lists only in-frame clones, some missing. The data show some 180,000 clones, roughly 76% seen once. Source material: peripheral blood. All receptors derive from an elderly woman with COVID-19, enrolled during active disease.

The chain uses TRBV5-1 and TRBJ2-1, with 8 bases fitting TRBD2. V was clipped by 4 bases and J by 2 bases; unmatched bases: 8. CDR3 size: 16 residues. In germline, CDR1 is SGHRS, CDR2 YFSETQ. As DNA, the CDR3 is TGCGCCAGCAGCCCTTCCCTAGCGGGCCCCTACAATGAGCAGTTCTTC. This sequence encodes CASSPSLAGPYNEQFF.

The chain carries TRBV6-6 and TRBJ2-7; 9 bases line up with TRBD1. The CDR3 extends over 15 amino acids. CDR1 is MNHNY and CDR2 is SVGAGI in the germline V gene (reference sequence). V was clipped by 7 bases and J by 3 bases; unmatched bases: 10. In DNA, the CDR3 is TGTGCCAGCATGGACCCCGGGACAGGGTACTACGAGCAGTACTTC. Its protein is CASMDPGTGYYEQYF.

This clone was picked up many times. The J gene is TRBJ1-5, the V gene TRBV7-9; a weak D match, TRBD1 (5 bases). The length of the CDR3 is 13 residues. V was trimmed by 10 bases and J by 2 bases, leaving 12 bases between them. CDR1 is SEHNR and CDR2 is FQNEAQ in the germline V gene (reference sequence). The DNA for the CDR3 is TGTGCCACCTCGACAGACGGCAATCAGCCCCAGCATTTT. Its translation is CATSTDGNQPQHF.

The chain employs TRBV29-1 and TRBJ2-5; TRBD1 aligns across 7 bases. The CDR3 is 13 residues long. CDR1 SQVTM and CDR2 ANQGSEA come from the germline V gene. The trim removed 4 bases at V and 2 bases at J, leaving 4 bases unmatched. This CDR3 is CSVGQGIQETQYF. CDR3 DNA sequence: TGCAGCGTTGGACAGGGAATTCAAGAGACCCAGTACTTC.

This clone has just one count. The V call is TRBV5-8, the J call TRBJ1-2; TRBD1 is a possible D gene (6 bases). The V end lost 1 base, the J end lost 5 bases, and 12 bases lay between the germline ends. The CDR3 is 14 residues long. Per the germline V gene, CDR1 is SGHTS and CDR2 is YDEGEE. CDR3 loop: CASSLTGTDYGYTF. DNA for the CDR3: TGTGCCAGCAGCTTGACAGGGACGGATTATGGCTACACCTTC. Full variable domain (rest looked up from reference TRBV5-8 and TRBJ1-2): EAGVTQSPTHLIKTRGQQATLRCSPISGHTSVYWYQQALGLGLQFLLWYDEGEERNRGNFPPRFSGRQFPNYSSELNVNALELEDSALYLCASSLTGTDYGYTFGSGTRLTVV.

A few counts support this clone. The rearrangement joins TRBV19 to TRBJ1-1; a weak D match, TRBD1 (5 bases). There are 14 residues in the CDR3. Per the germline V gene, CDR1 is LNHDA and CDR2 is SQIVND (reference sequence). With 3 bases removed from V and 6 bases from J, the gap between germline ends came to 14 bases. The CDR3 is CASSIGLGGSEAFF. CDR3 sequence (DNA): TGTGCCAGTAGTATCGGGCTGGGGGGGTCTGAAGCTTTCTTT.

V is TRBV18 and J is TRBJ2-5; D is unclear. Germline-derived CDR1 and CDR2 are KGHSH and LQKENI. V was pared by 0 bases and J by 4 bases, with 18 bases between. The CDR3 sequence is 17 residues long. The CDR3, as DNA: TGTGCCAGCTCACCACCCGTCGGGTCCCGTAAGCCAGAGACCCAGTACTTC. Its protein is CASSPPVGSRKPETQYF. The variable domain in full, with the rest retrieved from reference TRBV18 and TRBJ2-5, is NAGVMQNPRHLVRRRGQEARLRCSPMKGHSHVYWYRQLPEEGLKFMVYLQKENIIDESGMPKERFSAEFPKEGPSILRIQQVVRGDSAAYFCASSPPVGSRKPETQYFGPGTRLLVL.

This chain connects TRBV18 to TRBJ2-3; TRBD2 agrees at 7 bases. The CDR3 is 15 residues long. V shed 6 bases, J shed 4 bases, and the junction held 10 bases outside the gene matches. The germline V gene encodes CDR1 KGHSH and CDR2 LQKENI. Here the CDR3 DNA reads TGTGCCAGCTCCCTACTGGCGGGAGCCGCAGATACGCAGTATTTT. This encodes CASSLLAGAADTQYF.

The CDR3 here is CASSLEGRGLGAFF. The DNA of the CDR3 is TGCGCCAGCAGCTTGGAGGGCAGGGGGCTGGGAGCTTTCTTT. The chain combines TRBV5-1 with TRBJ1-1; 8 bases are shared with TRBD1. The J segment lost 10 bases and the V segment lost 0 bases, leaving 8 bases of the junction unmatched. CDR3 length: 14 residues. Germline V CDR1 and CDR2: SGHRS, YFSETQ.

The chain is built from TRBV27 and TRBJ1-4; D is possibly TRBD1 (5 bases). V was cut by 5 bases and J by 7 bases, with 11 bases left in between. This CDR3 spans 13 amino acids. Germline V CDR1 and CDR2: MNHEY, SMNVEV (reference sequence). In DNA, the CDR3 is TGTGCCAGCAGTCTAAGGAGGGGTGAAAAACTGTTTTTT. It codes for CASSLRRGEKLFF.

The chain joins TRBV5-1 to TRBJ2-5; no firm D call. Trimming left V 0 bases short and J 1 base short, with 7 bases between. Germline V gene lookup returns CDR1 SGHRS and CDR2 YFSETQ. The CDR3 extends over 14 amino acids. CDR3 coding DNA: TGCGCCAGCAGCTTGGCACAGCTCCAAGAGACCCAGTACTTC. Translating gives CASSLAQLQETQYF.

A word on this clone: The same CDR3 also results from other DNA sequences found in this sample. J is TRBJ1-1 and V is TRBV19; 9 bases fit TRBD1. Germline V lookup: CDR1 LNHDA, CDR2 SQIVND (reference sequence). V was clipped by 6 bases and J by 11 bases; unmatched bases: 7. This CDR3 comprises 12 residues. DNA of the CDR3: TGTGCCAGTAGCCCCCGGGACAGGGATGCTTTCTTT. Protein: CASSPRDRDAFF.

The J gene is TRBJ1-1, the V gene TRBV28; 8 bases fit TRBD1. Looked up from germline, CDR1 is MDHEN and CDR2 is SYDVKM. The CDR3 loop spans 14 amino acids. V was pared by 3 bases and J by 3 bases, with 3 bases of the junction left unmatched. The CDR3 reads CASSLAGGDTEAFF. The CDR3 bases are TGTGCCAGCAGTTTGGCAGGGGGCGACACTGAAGCTTTCTTT.

V is TRBV29-1 and J is TRBJ2-1, with 11 positions matching TRBD2. Germline V gene sequence: CDR1 SQVTM, CDR2 ANQGSEA. This CDR3 spans 16 amino acids. V lost 8 bases to trimming and J lost 4 bases; unmatched junction nucleotides: 13. In DNA form, the CDR3 reads TGCAGCTCCACTCAAACTAGCGGGAGATATTACAATGAGCAGTTCTTC. It translates to CSSTQTSGRYYNEQFF.

The CDR3 here is CASSSGMANEKLFF. The CDR3 DNA reads TGTGCCAGCAGCTCAGGGATGGCTAATGAAAAACTGTTTTTT. The rearrangement links TRBV7-2 to TRBJ1-4; TRBD1 is a possible D gene (5 bases). The germline CDR1 and CDR2 sequences are SGHTA and FQGNSA. The CDR3 totals 14 residues. Trimming cost V 4 bases and J 3 bases, with 9 bases left between them.

The chain uses TRBV27 and TRBJ1-5, with TRBD1 matching 7 bases. CDR1 MNHEY and CDR2 SMNVEV come from the germline V gene (reference sequence). Trimming removed 6 bases from V and 1 base from J; junction bases left unmatched: 3. The CDR3 loop spans 14 amino acids. The CDR3 DNA reads TGTGCCAGCAGCCGACAGGGAAGCAATCAGCCCCAGCATTTT. Its protein product is CASSRQGSNQPQHF.

The rearrangement joins TRBV2 to TRBJ1-1; the D is unclear. Germline CDR1 SNHLY, CDR2 FYNNEI. V lost 4 bases and J 0 bases, leaving 12 bases between the germline ends. This CDR3 is 15 amino acids long. CDR3 loop: CASSGLESMNTEAFF. Written as DNA, the CDR3 is TGTGCCAGCAGTGGCCTCGAGAGCATGAACACTGAAGCTTTCTTT.

This chain uses TRBV11-3 with TRBJ2-7, with D unresolved. In germline, CDR1 is SGHNT, CDR2 YENEEA. CDR3 size: 14 residues. Deletions cut 3 bases from V and 5 bases from J, with 14 bases between. The CDR3 coding sequence is TGTGCCAGCAGCTTCAACCAGGTGATAGACGAGCAGTACTTC. Its translation: CASSFNQVIDEQYF.

The chain employs TRBV4-2 and TRBJ1-2, with TRBD1 matching over 8 bases. Trimming at V came to 2 bases and at J to 6 bases, leaving 11 bases not matched to a gene. CDR1 LGHNA and CDR2 YNFKEQ come from the germline V gene. The CDR3 totals 16 residues. CDR3 nucleotide sequence: TGTGCCAGCAGCCAAATCCCCGGACAGGGAAGTAATGGCTACACCTTC. This translates into CASSQIPGQGSNGYTF.

A word on this clone: At one end, the junction sequence differs from germline, possibly due to a read error. CDR3 loop: CASGDRGAVTEAFF. The CDR3 DNA is TGTGCCAGCGGTGATAGGGGCGCGGTGACTGAAGCTTTCTTT. The gene calls are TRBV2 and TRBJ1-1, with D possibly matching TRBD1 (5 bases). Germline V gives CDR1 SNHLY, CDR2 FYNNEI. This CDR3 comprises 14 residues.

J is TRBJ2-7 and V is TRBV6-5; no clear D gene. CDR1 is MNHEY and CDR2 is SVGAGI in the germline V gene. The CDR3 is 13 amino acids. V was cut by 5 bases and J by 6 bases, with 14 bases left in between. The CDR3 protein is CASSRPLEREQYF. The DNA of the CDR3 is TGTGCCAGCAGTAGGCCCTTGGAGCGCGAGCAGTACTTC.

This chain links TRBV7-9 with TRBJ2-7, with a tentative D call TRBD1 (6 bases). The germline gives CDR1 SEHNR, CDR2 FQNEAQ (reference sequence). The V end lost 1 base, the J end lost 2 bases, and 12 bases lay between the germline ends. This CDR3 is built from 15 residues. CDR3 loop: CASSLVGAATYEQYF. CDR3 nucleotide sequence: TGTGCCAGCAGCTTAGTGGGGGCCGCTACCTACGAGCAGTACTTC.

This clone showed up just once. V gene TRBV5-4 combines with J gene TRBJ2-3; 15 positions match TRBD2. CDR1 and CDR2 (germline): SGHNT, YYREEE (reference sequence). The J segment lost 4 bases and the V segment lost 3 bases, leaving 6 bases of the junction unmatched. This CDR3 spans 17 amino acids. The DNA of the CDR3 is TGTGCCAGCAGCTCGGGACTAGCGGGGGGCACCGCAGATACGCAGTATTTT. This sequence encodes CASSSGLAGGTADTQYF.

The chain couples TRBV5-1 to TRBJ1-2; TRBD1 matches 8 bases. Looked up from germline, CDR1 is SGHRS and CDR2 is YFSETQ. V shed 4 bases, J shed 4 bases, and the junction held 9 bases outside the gene matches. The CDR3 sequence is 15 residues long. In DNA, the CDR3 is TGCGCCAGCAGCCCCGGACAGGGTGCATTCTATGGCTACACCTTC. Its translation is CASSPGQGAFYGYTF. Looking up the rest from reference TRBV5-1 and TRBJ1-2 gives the full variable domain: KAGVTQTPRYLIKTRGQQVTLSCSPISGHRSVSWYQQTPGQGLQFLFEYFSETQRNKGNFPGRFSGRQFSNSRSEMNVSTLELGDSALYLCASSPGQGAFYGYTFGSGTRLTVV.

V is TRBV11-3 and J is TRBJ2-5; 8 nucleotides align to TRBD1. J lost 4 bases, V lost 5 bases, and 12 bases had no gene match. This CDR3 comprises 16 residues. In germline, CDR1 is SGHNT, CDR2 YENEEA. CDR3 in amino acids: CASSPNGQGSRETQYF. CDR3 bases: TGTGCCAGCAGCCCGAACGGACAGGGTTCGCGAGAGACCCAGTACTTC.